What follows is one T cell receptor (beta chain) and its context. Its antigen remains unknown. Produced via immunoSEQ multiplex PCR; TCRdb's table is partial and in-frame only. The sample includes about 190,000 clones, over 70% seen only once; the top ten take around 2.5%. The data were taken from a study of T cell responses to AZD1222 COVID-19 vaccine. Findings and limits, study-wide: Donors, mostly white British, included more females; clonal diversity was possibly underestimated.

The source of this sequence is an adult in good health. Material: peripheral blood, obtained on day 0 of MenACWY control vaccination.

The CDR3 sequence is CASTPGGGGYAGNTIYF. The CDR3 DNA follows: TGTGCCAGCACCCCAGGGGGAGGGGGTTATGCTGGAAACACCATATATTTT. V and J are TRBV9 and TRBJ1-3; 7 nucleotides align to TRBD1. Germline loops: CDR1 SGDLS, CDR2 YYNGEE. The V gene end was trimmed by 6 bases and the J gene end by 2 bases; junction bases not matched to a gene: 14. This CDR3 is 17 amino acids long.